The clone carrying this TCR beta chain was picked up a small number of times. The target antigen is unknown. The CDR3 runs to 16 residues. The ends lost 4 bases at V and 2 bases at J; junction bases unmatched: 5. Germline CDR1 reads SGHTA; CDR2 reads FQGTGA. These data come from a study of T cell repertoires in cytomegalovirus infection. The study, taken as a whole, reports: Dominating the ex vivo response were TCR beta clonotypes that were CMV-specific and HLA-C-restricted. Carriers of CMV plus the relevant HLA were identified by cumulative public TCR beta family frequency.

One entry per CDR3 protein results from TCRdb running MiXCR on the reads. The sample shows 510,000 or so distinct CDR3 sequences, 26% of them seen only once. The chain uses TRBV7-3 and TRBJ2-1; 10 nucleotides match TRBD2. The sequence was collected from a human donor in good health (CMV status not recorded). Some clones in this sample may be carry-over from other donors' samples. The specimen sequenced was PBMCs. This chain's CDR3 is CASSSSTSGTYNEQFF. In nucleotides, the CDR3 is TGTGCCAGCAGCTCCAGTACTAGCGGGACCTACAATGAGCAGTTCTTC.